This T cell receptor beta chain was identified in a study of early T cells in non-severe SARS-CoV-2 infection (dated by TCRdb to the early 2020s). As for the study more broadly: Because TCR sequencing relied on bulk RNA taken from unsorted whole blood, pairing of alpha and beta chains was not possible.

The study was a case-control design nested within a healthcare worker cohort in London, UK, with weekly nasopharyngeal swab PCR tests and blood sampling. Healthcare workers were recruited between 23 and 31 March 2020, during the week of the UK lockdown, and were followed weekly for up to roughly 16 weeks. In the case of this clonotype: The clone's antigen remains unknown. Qualities for individual bases were not recorded, and no much larger clone is one base off.

The CDR3 holds 16 amino acids from the cysteine to the phenylalanine. The sequence is cut down to CDR3 DNA, 48 bases in frame from base 1. V is clipped by 4 bases and J by 1 base, and the sequence between their germline boundaries is 17 bases long. From the germline V gene (reference sequence), CDR1 is LGHDT and CDR2 is YNNKEL. The library was prepared using 5' RACE. Sequencing instrument: NextSeq 500. In the TCR library protocol, unique molecular identifiers were attached to individual cDNA molecules to correct for PCR bias and sequencing error. Both TCR alpha and beta chains were sequenced, and tight co-correlation was observed between alpha and beta sequence abundances in each sample. On the authors' methods: Decombinator V4 was used to annotate TCR sequences for V gene, J gene and CDR3. TCRs were defined as expanded if a significant change between any two time points was detected under a Poisson model with p below 0.0001. TCR abundances were normalised to the total number of TCRs sequenced in each sample and reported as counts per million. TRAV1-2 paired with TRAJ12, TRAJ20 or TRAJ33 defined MAIT TCRs, while TRAV10 paired with TRAJ18 defined iNKT TCRs. VDJdb, accessed on 1 November 2021, was searched for TCRs annotated for CMV, EBV and SARS-CoV-2, and TCRs annotated for more than one antigen were excluded. TCRdb itself trimmed the public reads at Q25 with fastp, ran MiXCR and retained productive beta chains. For every CDR3 protein sequence, its rows merge into one entry that carries the most common genes and DNA. V and J calls and clone size were set by TCRdb, not the authors. In this sample the table shows roughly 110,000 distinct CDR3 sequences, approximately 12% of which occur a single time. The ten most abundant clones make up approximately 7.3% of the sample.

Paper-wide results and their limitations: Matching against VDJdb was skewed toward anti-spike CD8 responses, likely underestimated virus-specific expansions, and missed private and CD4 specificities.

The TCR originated in an adult who was a healthcare worker with PCR-confirmed SARS-CoV-2 infection or an uninfected control (not recorded which). This sequence uses TRBV3-1 and TRBJ2-7; a tentative D call is TRBD2 (5 bases match). Sequencing was carried out using whole blood. The DNA is TGTGCCAGCAGCCGCCACGTGACTGGGAGTTCCTACGAGCAGTACTTC. This encodes CASSRHVTGSSYEQYF.